The 10 T cell receptor beta chains given below trace back to one sample, sequenced in a study of blood T cell repertoires in COVID-19. Generated by immunoSEQ multiplex PCR, the TCRdb table keeps only in-frame clones and is missing some. The table lists approximately 470,000 clones, about 90% of them singletons. Sample: PBMCs or T cells enriched from blood (not recorded which). The origin of the receptors is a woman under 30 who had recovered from COVID-19.

This clone was observed once. The chain joins TRBV5-6 to TRBJ1-1; 7 bases align to TRBD1. CDR1 and CDR2 (germline): SGHDT, YYEEEE. After removal of 0 bases from V and 5 bases from J, the junction contained 4 bases not matched to a gene. The length of the CDR3 is 14 residues. CDR3 DNA sequence: TGTGCCAGCAGCTTGGAGGGGGCGGGAACTGAAGCTTTCTTT. It is translated as CASSLEGAGTEAFF.

The genes are TRBV5-1 and TRBJ2-5, with a tentative D call TRBD2 (5 bases). Trimming left V 0 bases short and J 7 bases short, with 10 bases between. The CDR3 loop spans 13 amino acids. Per the germline V gene, CDR1 is SGHRS and CDR2 is YFSETQ. The DNA for the CDR3 is TGCGCCAGCAGCTTGGAATGGACTGGGACCCAGTACTTC. This translates into CASSLEWTGTQYF.

V and J are TRBV19 and TRBJ1-2; 7 bases are shared with TRBD1. The CDR3 totals 12 residues. V dropped 7 bases and J dropped 8; count of bases not matched to a gene: 7. Germline V CDR1 and CDR2: LNHDA, SQIVND (reference sequence). The CDR3 protein is CASTAGGFGYTF. The CDR3 DNA is TGTGCCAGTACCGCAGGGGGATTCGGCTACACCTTC.

V is TRBV7-2 and J is TRBJ2-7; the match to TRBD1 covers 7 bases. CDR1 SGHTA and CDR2 FQGNSA come from the germline V gene. The CDR3 totals 14 residues. V was pared by 5 bases and J by 6 bases, with 10 bases of the junction left unmatched. CDR3 DNA: TGTGCCAGCAGCCCGCGGACAGGTTCTAGCGAGCAGTACTTC. Translated, it gives CASSPRTGSSEQYF. Variable domain in full (rest from reference TRBV7-2 and TRBJ2-7): GAGVSQSPSNKVTEKGKDVELRCDPISGHTALYWYRQSLGQGLEFLIYFQGNSAPDKSGLPSDRFSAERTGGSVSTLTIQRTQQEDSAVYLCASSPRTGSSEQYFGPGTRLTVT.

The chain joins TRBV11-3 to TRBJ2-5, with TRBD2 matching over 7 bases. After removal of 1 base from V and 3 bases from J, the junction contained 5 bases not matched to a gene. Germline loops: CDR1 SGHNT, CDR2 YENEEA. This CDR3 region has 15 residues. Here the CDR3 DNA reads TGTGCCAGCAGCTTAGGTCTAGCGGAGAAAGAGACCCAGTACTTC. Amino acid sequence: CASSLGLAEKETQYF.

This clone has a single count. The rearrangement joins TRBV7-9 to TRBJ1-1; 8 bases align to TRBD1. This CDR3 has 16 amino acids. The V segment lost 6 bases and the J segment 0 bases; nucleotides outside the gene matches: 9. Germline lookup yields CDR1 SEHNR and CDR2 FQNEAQ (reference sequence). CDR3 in DNA: TGTGCCAGCAGTTTTTGGACAGGGCAGGTGAACACTGAAGCTTTCTTT. It specifies CASSFWTGQVNTEAFF.

In this sample, this clone turned up a few times. The chain joins TRBV28 to TRBJ2-3; D might be TRBD1 (5 bases). The V end lost 5 bases, the J end lost 5 bases, and 17 bases lay between the germline ends. The CDR3 is made up of 15 amino acids. The germline V gene encodes CDR1 MDHEN and CDR2 SYDVKM. The CDR3 nucleotides read TGTGCCAGCAGTCGCCCCTTCCCTAGGGGAGATACGCAGTATTTT. Encoded protein: CASSRPFPRGDTQYF.

This clone was counted a single time. The V call is TRBV24-1, the J call TRBJ2-1; D gene uncertain. The V gene's germline CDR1 is KGHDR and CDR2 SFDVKD. The CDR3 is 13 residues long. Between the trimmed V and J ends, which lost 9 bases and 5 bases, there was a span of 13 bases. The CDR3 DNA follows: TGTGCCACCGGAGACTCTTGGGACAATGAGCAGTTCTTC. Its protein is CATGDSWDNEQFF.

The chain uses TRBV7-9 and TRBJ2-1, with D possibly matching TRBD2 (5 bases). CDR3 size: 15 residues. Trimming removed 8 bases at V and 4 bases at J, with 18 bases between. Germline V gene sequence: CDR1 SEHNR, CDR2 FQNEAQ (reference sequence). CDR3 in DNA: TGTGCCAGCTCAGCCGGGGTCGGGCCTTACAATGAGCAGTTCTTC. It codes for CASSAGVGPYNEQFF.

The V and J genes are TRBV30 and TRBJ1-1; D gene unclear. CDR3 length: 12 residues. Germline V gene sequence: CDR1 GTSNPN, CDR2 SVGIG (reference sequence). Trimming cost V 4 bases and J 3 bases, with 9 bases left between them. The DNA of the CDR3 is TGTGCCTGGACTGCGGAACACACTGAAGCTTTCTTT. It is translated as CAWTAEHTEAFF.